The TCR beta chain described here comes from a study of graft-versus-host responses after intestinal transplantation. Study-wide context: Among the recipients, transplants were multivisceral, liver-intestinal, or isolated intestinal. Induction with anti-thymocyte globulin, then tacrolimus and steroids for about 3 years, was given to all recipients. Whole-study findings and limits: Association was observed between peak circulating GvH clone levels and early post-transplant HvG declines. GvH clones occurred in recipient marrow; some first appeared in ileum or blood.

The V gene's germline CDR1 is SGHVS and CDR2 FNYEAQ. V lost 5 bases and J 6 bases, leaving 13 bases between the germline ends. The CDR3 consists of 13 residues. The table came from immunoSEQ multiplex PCR; TCRdb's copy has only in-frame clones and leaves some out. The table has around 97,000 clones, 91% seen once. As regards this clone: Its antigen is as yet unknown.

This clonotype was sampled from a human donor who was the organ donor for an intestinal transplant. The specimen was unstimulated CD4+ T cells sorted from spleen or lymph node cells, collected before transplant. V is TRBV7-6 and J is TRBJ1-2; no clear D. In nucleotides, the CDR3 is TGTGCCAGCAGCCTAAAGGCCGGGGATGGCTACACCTTC. The encoded protein is CASSLKAGDGYTF.